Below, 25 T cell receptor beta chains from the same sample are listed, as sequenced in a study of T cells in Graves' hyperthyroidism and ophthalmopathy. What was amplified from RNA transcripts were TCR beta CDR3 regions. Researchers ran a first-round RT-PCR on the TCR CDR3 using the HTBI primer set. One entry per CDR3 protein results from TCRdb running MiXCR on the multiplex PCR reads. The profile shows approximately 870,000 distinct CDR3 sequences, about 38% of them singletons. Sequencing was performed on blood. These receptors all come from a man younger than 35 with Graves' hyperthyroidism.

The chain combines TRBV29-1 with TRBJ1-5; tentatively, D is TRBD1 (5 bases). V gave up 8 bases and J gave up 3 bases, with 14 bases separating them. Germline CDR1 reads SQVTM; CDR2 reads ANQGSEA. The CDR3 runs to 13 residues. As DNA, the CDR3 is TGCAGCTTGGTAGACAGTTCCAATCAGCCCCAGCATTTT. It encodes CSLVDSSNQPQHF. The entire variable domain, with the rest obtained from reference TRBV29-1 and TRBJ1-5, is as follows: SAVISQKPSRDICQRGTSLTIQCQVDSQVTMMFWYRQQPGQSLTLIATANQGSEATYESGFVIDKFPISRPNLTFSTLTVSNMSPEDSSIYLCSLVDSSNQPQHFGDGTRLSIL.

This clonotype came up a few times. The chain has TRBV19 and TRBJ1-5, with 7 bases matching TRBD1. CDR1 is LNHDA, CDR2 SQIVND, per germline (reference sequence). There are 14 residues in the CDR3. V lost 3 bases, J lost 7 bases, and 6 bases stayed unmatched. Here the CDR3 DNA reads TGTGCCAGTAGTATCGGCAGGGGGGTGCAGCCCCAGCATTTT. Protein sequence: CASSIGRGVQPQHF.

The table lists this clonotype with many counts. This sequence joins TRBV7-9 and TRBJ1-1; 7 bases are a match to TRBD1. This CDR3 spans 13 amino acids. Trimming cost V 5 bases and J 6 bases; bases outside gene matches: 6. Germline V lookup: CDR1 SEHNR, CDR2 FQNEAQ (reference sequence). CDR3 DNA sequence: TGTGCCAGCAGCCTACATCAGGGGGCTGAAGCTTTCTTT. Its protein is CASSLHQGAEAFF.

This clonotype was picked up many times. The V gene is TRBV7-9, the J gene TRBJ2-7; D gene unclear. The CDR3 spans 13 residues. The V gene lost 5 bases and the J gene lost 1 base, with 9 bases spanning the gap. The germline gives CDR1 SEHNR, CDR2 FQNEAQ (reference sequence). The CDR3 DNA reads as TGTGCCAGCAGCACGACACGGTCCTACGAGCAGTACTTC. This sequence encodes CASSTTRSYEQYF.

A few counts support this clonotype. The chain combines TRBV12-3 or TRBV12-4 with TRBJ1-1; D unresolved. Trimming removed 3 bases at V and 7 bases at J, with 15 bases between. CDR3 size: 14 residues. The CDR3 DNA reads TGTGCCAGCAGTTTGCGAGAGGTTGAGGTTGAAGCTTTCTTT. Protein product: CASSLREVEVEAFF.

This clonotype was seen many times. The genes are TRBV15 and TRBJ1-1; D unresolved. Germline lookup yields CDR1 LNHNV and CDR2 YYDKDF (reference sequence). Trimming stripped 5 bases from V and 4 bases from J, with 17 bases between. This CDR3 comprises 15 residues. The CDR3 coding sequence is TGTGCCACCAGCTTCTCTCTTGGCGTTATCACTGAAGCTTTCTTT. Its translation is CATSFSLGVITEAFF.

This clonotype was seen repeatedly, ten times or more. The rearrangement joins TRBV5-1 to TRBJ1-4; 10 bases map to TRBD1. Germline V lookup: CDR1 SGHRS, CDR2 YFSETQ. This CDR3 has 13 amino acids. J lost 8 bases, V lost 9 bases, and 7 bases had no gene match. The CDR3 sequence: CATHGQGGEKLFF. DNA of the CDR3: TGCGCCACCCACGGACAGGGGGGCGAAAAACTGTTTTTT.

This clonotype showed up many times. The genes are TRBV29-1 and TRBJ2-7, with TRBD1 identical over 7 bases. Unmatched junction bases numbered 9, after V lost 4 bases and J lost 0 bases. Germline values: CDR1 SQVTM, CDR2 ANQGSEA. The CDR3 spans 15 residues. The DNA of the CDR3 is TGCAGCGTTGGGGGGACAGCGAAACTCTCCTACGAGCAGTACTTC. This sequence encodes CSVGGTAKLSYEQYF.

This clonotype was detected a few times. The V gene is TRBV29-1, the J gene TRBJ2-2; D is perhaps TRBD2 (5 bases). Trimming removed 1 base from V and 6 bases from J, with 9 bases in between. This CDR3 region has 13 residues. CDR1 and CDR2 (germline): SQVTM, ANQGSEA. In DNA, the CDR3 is TGCAGCGTTGAAGCCGAGCGGCCCGGGGAGCTGTTTTTT. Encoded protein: CSVEAERPGELFF.

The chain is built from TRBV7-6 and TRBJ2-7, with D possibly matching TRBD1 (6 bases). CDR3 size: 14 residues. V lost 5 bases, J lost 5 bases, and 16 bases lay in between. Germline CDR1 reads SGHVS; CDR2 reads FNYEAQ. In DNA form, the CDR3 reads TGTGCCAGCAGCCCTCAGGGGTTCCACCACGAGCAGTACTTC. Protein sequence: CASSPQGFHHEQYF.

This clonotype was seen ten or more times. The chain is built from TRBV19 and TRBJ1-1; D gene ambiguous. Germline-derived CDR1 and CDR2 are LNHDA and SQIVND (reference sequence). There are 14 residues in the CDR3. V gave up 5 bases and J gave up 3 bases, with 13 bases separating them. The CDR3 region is CASSLVGRYTEAFF. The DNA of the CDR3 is TGTGCCAGTAGTTTGGTAGGGAGATACACTGAAGCTTTCTTT.

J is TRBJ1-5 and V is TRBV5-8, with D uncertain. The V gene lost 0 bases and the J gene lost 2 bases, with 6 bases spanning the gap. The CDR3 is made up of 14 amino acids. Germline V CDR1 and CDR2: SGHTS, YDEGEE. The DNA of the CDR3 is TGTGCCAGCAGCTTGGAGTTGCGCAATCAGCCCCAGCATTTT. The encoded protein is CASSLELRNQPQHF.

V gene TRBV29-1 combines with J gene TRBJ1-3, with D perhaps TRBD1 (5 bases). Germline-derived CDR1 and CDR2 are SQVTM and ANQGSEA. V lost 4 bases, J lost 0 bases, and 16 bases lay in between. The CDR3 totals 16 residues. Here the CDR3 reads CSVVLAGTNSGNTIYF. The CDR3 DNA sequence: TGCAGCGTTGTCTTGGCAGGGACGAACTCTGGAAACACCATATATTTT.

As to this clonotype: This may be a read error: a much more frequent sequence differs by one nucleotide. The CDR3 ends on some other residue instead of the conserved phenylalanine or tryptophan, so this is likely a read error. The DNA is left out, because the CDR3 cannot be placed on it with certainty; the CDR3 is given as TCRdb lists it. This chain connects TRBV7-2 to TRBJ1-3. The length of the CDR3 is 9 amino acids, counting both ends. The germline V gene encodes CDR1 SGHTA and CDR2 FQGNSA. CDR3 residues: CASSWGGLE.

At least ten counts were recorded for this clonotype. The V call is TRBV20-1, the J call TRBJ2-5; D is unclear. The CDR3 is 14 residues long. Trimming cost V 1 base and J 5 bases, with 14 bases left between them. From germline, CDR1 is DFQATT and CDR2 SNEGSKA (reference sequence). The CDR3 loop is CSARARPPHETQYF. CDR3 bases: TGCAGTGCTAGAGCGCGCCCCCCACACGAGACCCAGTACTTC.

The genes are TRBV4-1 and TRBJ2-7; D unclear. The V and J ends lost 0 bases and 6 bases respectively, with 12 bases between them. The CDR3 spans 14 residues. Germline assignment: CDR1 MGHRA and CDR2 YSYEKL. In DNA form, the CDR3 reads TGCGCCAGCAGCCAAGAAGGCGCGCATGCCGAGCAGTACTTC. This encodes CASSQEGAHAEQYF.

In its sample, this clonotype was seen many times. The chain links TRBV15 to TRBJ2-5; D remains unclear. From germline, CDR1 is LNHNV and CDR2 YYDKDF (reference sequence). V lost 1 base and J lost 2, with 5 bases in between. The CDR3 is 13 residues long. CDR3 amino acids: CATSRVLQETQYF. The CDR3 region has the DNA TGTGCCACCAGCAGAGTATTGCAAGAGACCCAGTACTTC.

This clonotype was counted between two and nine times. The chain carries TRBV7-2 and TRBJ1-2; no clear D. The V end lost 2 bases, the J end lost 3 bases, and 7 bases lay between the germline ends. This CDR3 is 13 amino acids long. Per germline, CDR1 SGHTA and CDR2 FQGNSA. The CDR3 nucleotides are TGTGCCAGCAGCTTATGGCAGGACTATGGCTACACCTTC. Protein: CASSLWQDYGYTF.

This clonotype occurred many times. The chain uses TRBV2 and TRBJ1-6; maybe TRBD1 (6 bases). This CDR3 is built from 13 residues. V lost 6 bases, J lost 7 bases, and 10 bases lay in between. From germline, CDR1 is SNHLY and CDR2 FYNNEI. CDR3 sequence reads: CASRDSQNSPLHF. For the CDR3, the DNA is TGTGCCAGCAGGGACAGCCAGAATTCACCCCTCCACTTT.

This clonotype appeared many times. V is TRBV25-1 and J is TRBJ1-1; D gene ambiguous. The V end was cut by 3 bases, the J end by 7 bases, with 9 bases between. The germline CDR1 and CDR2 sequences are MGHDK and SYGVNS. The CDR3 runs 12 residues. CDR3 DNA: TGTGCCAGCAGTGATGACTCCTTTGAAGCTTTCTTT. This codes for CASSDDSFEAFF.

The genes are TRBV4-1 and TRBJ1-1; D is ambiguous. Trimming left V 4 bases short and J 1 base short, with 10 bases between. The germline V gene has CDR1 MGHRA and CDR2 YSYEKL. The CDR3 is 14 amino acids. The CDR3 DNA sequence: TGCGCCAGCAGCCGTGAAGAATCGAACACTGAAGCTTTCTTT. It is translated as CASSREESNTEAFF.

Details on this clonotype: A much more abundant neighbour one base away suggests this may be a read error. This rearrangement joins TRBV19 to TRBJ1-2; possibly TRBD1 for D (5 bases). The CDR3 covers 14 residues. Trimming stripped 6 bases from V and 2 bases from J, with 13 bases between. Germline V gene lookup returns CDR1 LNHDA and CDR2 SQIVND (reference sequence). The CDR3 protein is CASRPSQGNYGYTF. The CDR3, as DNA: TGTGCCAGTAGACCTAGTCAGGGAAACTATGGCTACACCTTC.

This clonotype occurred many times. The CDR3 sequence: CASSQRDRLWYEQYF. DNA of the CDR3: TGTGCCAGCAGCCAGCGGGACAGACTATGGTACGAGCAGTACTTC. V usage is TRBV5-6 and J usage is TRBJ2-7, with D perhaps assigned TRBD1 or TRBD2 (7 bases each). The CDR3 has 15 amino acids. The germline V gene encodes CDR1 SGHDT and CDR2 YYEEEE. The V gene lost 4 bases and the J gene lost 4 bases, with 18 bases spanning the gap.

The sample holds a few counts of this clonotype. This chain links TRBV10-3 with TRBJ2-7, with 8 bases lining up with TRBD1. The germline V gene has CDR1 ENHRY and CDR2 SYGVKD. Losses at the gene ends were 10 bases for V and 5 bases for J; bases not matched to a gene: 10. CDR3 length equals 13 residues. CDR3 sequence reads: CASSQDRENEQYF. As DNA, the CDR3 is TGTGCCAGCAGCCAGGACAGGGAGAACGAGCAGTACTTC.

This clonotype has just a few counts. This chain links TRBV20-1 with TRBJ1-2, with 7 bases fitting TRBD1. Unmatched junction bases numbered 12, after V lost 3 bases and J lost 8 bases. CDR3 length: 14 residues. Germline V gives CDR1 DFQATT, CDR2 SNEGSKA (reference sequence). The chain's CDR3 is CSASLRGGARGYTF. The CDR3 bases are TGCAGTGCTAGTTTGCGAGGGGGCGCGAGAGGCTACACCTTC.